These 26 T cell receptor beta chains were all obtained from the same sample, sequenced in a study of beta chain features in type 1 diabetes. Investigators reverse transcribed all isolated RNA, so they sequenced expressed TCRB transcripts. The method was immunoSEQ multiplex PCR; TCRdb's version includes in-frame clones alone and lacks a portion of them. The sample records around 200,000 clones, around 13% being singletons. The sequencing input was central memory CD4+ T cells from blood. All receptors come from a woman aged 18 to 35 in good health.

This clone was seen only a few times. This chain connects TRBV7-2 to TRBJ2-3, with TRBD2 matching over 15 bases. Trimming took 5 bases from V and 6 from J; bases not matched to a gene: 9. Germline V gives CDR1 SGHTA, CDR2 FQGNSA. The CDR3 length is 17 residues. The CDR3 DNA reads TGTGCCAGCAGCCCCTATCCCGGACTAGCGGGAGGGGATACGCAGTATTTT. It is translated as CASSPYPGLAGGDTQYF.

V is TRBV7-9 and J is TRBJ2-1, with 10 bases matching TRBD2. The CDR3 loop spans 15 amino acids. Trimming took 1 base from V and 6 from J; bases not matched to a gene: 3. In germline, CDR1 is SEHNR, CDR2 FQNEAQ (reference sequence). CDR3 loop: CASSLEGLASNEQFF. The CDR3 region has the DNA TGTGCCAGCAGCTTAGAGGGACTAGCGTCCAATGAGCAGTTCTTC.

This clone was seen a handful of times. CDR3 DNA: TGCGCCAGCAGCTTGGACGGTCTCACCATATATTTT. This translates into CASSLDGLTIYF. This chain uses TRBV5-1 with TRBJ1-3; D is unclear. CDR1 SGHRS and CDR2 YFSETQ come from the germline V gene. V lost 0 bases, J lost 9 bases, and 7 bases lay in between. The CDR3 spans 12 residues.

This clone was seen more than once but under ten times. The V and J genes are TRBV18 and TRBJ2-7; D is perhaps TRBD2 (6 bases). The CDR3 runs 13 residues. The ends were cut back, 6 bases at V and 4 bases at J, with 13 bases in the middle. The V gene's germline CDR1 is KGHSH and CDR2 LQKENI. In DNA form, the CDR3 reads TGTGCCAGCTCGTCGGGACTGGATTACGAGCAGTACTTC. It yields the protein CASSSGLDYEQYF. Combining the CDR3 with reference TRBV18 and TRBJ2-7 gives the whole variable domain NAGVMQNPRHLVRRRGQEARLRCSPMKGHSHVYWYRQLPEEGLKFMVYLQKENIIDESGMPKERFSAEFPKEGPSILRIQQVVRGDSAAYFCASSSGLDYEQYFGPGTRLTVT.

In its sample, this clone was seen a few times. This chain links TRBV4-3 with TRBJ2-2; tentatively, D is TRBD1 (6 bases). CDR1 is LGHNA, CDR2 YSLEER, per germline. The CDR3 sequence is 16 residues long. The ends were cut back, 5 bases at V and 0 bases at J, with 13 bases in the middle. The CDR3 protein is CASSDRNRANTGELFF. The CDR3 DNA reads TGCGCCAGCAGCGACCGGAACAGGGCGAACACCGGGGAGCTGTTTTTT.

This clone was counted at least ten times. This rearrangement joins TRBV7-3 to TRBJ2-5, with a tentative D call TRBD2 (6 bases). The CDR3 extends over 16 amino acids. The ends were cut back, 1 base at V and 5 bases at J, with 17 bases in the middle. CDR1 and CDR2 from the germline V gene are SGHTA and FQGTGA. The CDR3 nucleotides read TGTGCCAGCAGCTTAATACCGACTAGTCTCACCGAGACCCAGTACTTC. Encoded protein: CASSLIPTSLTETQYF.

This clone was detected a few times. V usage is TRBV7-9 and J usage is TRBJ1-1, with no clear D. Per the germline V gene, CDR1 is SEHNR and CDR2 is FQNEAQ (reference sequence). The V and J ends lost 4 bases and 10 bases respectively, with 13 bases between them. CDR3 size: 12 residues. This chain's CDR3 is CASSSHEGGAFF. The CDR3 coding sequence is TGTGCCAGCAGCTCACATGAGGGAGGAGCTTTCTTT.

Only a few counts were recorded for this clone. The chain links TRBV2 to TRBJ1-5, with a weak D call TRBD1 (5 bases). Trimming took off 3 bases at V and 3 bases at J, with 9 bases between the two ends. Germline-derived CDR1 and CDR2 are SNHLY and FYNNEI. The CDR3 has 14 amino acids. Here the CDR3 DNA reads TGTGCCAGCAGTGAGGACGGACACAATCAGCCCCAGCATTTT. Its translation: CASSEDGHNQPQHF.

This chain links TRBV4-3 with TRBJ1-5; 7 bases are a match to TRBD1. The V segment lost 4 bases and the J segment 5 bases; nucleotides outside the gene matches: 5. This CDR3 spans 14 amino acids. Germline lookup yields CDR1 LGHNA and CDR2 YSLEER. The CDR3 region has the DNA TGCGCCAGCAGCCGCCAGGGGGGCGATCAGCCCCAGCATTTT. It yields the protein CASSRQGGDQPQHF.

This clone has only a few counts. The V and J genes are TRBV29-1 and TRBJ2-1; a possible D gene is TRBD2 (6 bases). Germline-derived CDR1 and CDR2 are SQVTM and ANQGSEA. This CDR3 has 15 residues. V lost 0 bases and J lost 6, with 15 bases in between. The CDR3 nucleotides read TGCAGCGTTGAAGAGGTGCGGGGAGTAGGCAATGAGCAGTTCTTC. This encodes CSVEEVRGVGNEQFF.

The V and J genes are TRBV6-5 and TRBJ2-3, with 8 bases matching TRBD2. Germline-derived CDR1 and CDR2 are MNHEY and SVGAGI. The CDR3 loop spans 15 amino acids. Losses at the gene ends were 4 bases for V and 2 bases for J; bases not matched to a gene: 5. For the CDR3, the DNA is TGTGCCAGCAGTTTAAGCGGGAGATTCACAGATACGCAGTATTTT. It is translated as CASSLSGRFTDTQYF.

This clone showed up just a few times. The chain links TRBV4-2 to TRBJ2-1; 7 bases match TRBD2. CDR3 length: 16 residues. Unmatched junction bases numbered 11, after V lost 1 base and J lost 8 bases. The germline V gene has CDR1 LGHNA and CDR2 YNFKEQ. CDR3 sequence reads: CASSQAGTTATHEQFF. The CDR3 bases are TGTGCCAGCAGCCAAGCCGGGACTACAGCCACCCATGAGCAGTTCTTC.

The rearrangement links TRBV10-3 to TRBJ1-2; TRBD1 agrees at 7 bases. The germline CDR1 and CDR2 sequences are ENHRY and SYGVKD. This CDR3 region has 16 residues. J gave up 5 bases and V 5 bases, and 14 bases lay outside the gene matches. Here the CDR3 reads CAISPGQPGIFYGYTF. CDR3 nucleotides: TGTGCCATCAGTCCGGGACAGCCGGGGATCTTTTATGGCTACACCTTC.

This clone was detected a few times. Here the CDR3 reads CASSLRGRGNTGELFF. The CDR3 DNA reads TGTGCCAGTAGTCTCCGCGGGAGGGGGAACACCGGGGAGCTGTTTTTT. The chain carries TRBV19 and TRBJ2-2; 9 positions agree with TRBD2. Germline CDR1 reads LNHDA; CDR2 reads SQIVND (reference sequence). J lost 1 base, V lost 5 bases, and 5 bases had no gene match. The CDR3 spans 16 residues.

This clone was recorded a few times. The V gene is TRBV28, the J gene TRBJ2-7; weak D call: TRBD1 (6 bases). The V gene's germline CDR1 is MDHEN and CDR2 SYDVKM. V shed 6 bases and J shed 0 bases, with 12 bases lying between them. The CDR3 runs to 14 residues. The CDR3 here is CASSHTGSSYEQYF. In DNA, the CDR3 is TGTGCCAGCAGCCACACAGGGAGCTCCTACGAGCAGTACTTC.

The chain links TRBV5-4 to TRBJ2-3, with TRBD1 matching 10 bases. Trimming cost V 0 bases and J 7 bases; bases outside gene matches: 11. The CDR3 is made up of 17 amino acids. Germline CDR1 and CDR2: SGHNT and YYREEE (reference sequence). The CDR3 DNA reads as TGTGCCAGCAGCTTGGAAAGGGCCGGGACAGGGGTATATACGCAGTATTTT. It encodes CASSLERAGTGVYTQYF.

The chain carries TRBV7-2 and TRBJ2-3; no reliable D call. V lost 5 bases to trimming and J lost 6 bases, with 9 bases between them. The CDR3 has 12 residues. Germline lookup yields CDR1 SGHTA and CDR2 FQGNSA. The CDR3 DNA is TGTGCCAGCAGCCGCTATCGGGATACGCAGTATTTT. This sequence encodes CASSRYRDTQYF.

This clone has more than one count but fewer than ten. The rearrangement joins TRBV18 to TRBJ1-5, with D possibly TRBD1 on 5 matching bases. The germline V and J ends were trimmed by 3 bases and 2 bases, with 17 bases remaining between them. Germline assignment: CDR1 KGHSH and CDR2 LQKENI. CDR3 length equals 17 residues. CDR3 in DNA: TGTGCCAGCTCACCGAATAAAGGGGCGTCTGGCAATCAGCCCCAGCATTTT. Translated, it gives CASSPNKGASGNQPQHF.

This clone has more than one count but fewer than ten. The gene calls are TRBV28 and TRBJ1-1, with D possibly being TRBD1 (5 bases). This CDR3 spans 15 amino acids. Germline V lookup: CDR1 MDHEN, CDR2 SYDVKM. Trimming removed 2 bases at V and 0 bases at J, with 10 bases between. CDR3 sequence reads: CASSLRRGLNTEAFF. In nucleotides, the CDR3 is TGTGCCAGCAGTTTACGGCGGGGACTGAACACTGAAGCTTTCTTT.

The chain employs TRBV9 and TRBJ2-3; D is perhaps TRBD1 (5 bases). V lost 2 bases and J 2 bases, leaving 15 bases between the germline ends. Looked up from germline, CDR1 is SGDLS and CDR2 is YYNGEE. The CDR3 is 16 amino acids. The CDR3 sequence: CASSVMGRQPTDTQYF. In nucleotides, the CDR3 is TGTGCCAGCAGCGTCATGGGGCGTCAGCCCACAGATACGCAGTATTTT.

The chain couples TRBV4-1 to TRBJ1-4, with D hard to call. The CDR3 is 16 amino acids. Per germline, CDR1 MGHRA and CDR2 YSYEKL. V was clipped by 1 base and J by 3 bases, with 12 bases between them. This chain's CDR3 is CASSQVYPPANEKLFF. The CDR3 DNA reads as TGCGCCAGCAGCCAAGTCTATCCCCCGGCTAATGAAAAACTGTTTTTT.

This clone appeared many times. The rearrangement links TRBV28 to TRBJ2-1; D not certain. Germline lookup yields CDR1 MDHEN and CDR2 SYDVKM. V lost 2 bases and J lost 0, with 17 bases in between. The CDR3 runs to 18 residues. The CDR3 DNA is TGTGCCAGCAGTTTAGGGTCTGGAGCCGCAAGCTCCTACAATGAGCAGTTCTTC. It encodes CASSLGSGAASSYNEQFF.

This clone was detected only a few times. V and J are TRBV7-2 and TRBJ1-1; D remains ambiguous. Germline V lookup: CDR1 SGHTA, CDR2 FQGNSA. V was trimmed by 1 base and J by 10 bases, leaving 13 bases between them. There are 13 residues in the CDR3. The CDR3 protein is CASSLERLQRAFF. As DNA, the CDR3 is TGTGCCAGCAGCTTAGAGAGGCTGCAACGAGCTTTCTTT.

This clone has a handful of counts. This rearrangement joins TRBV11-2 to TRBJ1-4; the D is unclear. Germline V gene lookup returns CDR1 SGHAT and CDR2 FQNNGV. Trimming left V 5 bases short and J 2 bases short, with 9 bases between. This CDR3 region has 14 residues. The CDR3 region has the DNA TGTGCCAGCAGCCTAGCGAGGACTAATGAAAAACTGTTTTTT. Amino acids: CASSLARTNEKLFF.

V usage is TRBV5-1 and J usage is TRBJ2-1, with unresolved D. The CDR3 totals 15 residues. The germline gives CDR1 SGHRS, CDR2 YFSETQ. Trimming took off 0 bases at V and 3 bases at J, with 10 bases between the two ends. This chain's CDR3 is CASSLDTHYYNEQFF. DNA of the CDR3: TGCGCCAGCAGCTTGGACACCCATTACTACAATGAGCAGTTCTTC.

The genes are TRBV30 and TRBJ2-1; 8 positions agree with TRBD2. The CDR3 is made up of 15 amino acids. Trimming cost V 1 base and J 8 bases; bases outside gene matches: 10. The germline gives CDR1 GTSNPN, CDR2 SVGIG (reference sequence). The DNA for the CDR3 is TGTGCCTGGAGTGGTCCTCGAGCGGGAGCTTATGAGCAGTTCTTC. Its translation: CAWSGPRAGAYEQFF. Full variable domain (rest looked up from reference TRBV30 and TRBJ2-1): SQTIHQWPATLVQPVGSPLSLECTVEGTSNPNLYWYRQAAGRGLQLLFYSVGIGQISSEVPQNLSASRPQDRQFILSSKKLLLSDSGFYLCAWSGPRAGAYEQFFGPGTRLTVL.